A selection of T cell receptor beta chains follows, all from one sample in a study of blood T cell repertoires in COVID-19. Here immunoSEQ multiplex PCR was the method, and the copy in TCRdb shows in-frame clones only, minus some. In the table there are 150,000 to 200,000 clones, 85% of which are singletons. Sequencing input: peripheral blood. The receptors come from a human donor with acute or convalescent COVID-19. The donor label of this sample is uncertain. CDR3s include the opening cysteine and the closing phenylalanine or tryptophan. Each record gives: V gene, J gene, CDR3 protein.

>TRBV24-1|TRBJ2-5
CATTNSGAPQETQYF
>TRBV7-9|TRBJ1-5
CASTSFSPGQERRDSNQPQHF
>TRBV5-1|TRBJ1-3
CASSSRGVPGNTIYF
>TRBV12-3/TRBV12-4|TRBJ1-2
CASSLQGNYGYTF
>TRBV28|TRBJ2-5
CAAAPIREVETQYF
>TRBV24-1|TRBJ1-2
CATTTGQAYGYTF
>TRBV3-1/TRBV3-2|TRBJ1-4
CASSYNRGSNEKLFF
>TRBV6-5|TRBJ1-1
CASSSGDRGRQAFF
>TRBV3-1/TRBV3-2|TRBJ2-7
CASSQGTGPYEQYF
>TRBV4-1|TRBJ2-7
CASSQDNSGRGSYEQYF
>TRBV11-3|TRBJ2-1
CASSLGWTGGDEQFF
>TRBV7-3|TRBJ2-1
CASSFSTSNEQFF
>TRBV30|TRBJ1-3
CAWILRGGNTIYF
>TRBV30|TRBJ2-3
CAWSPSTDTQYF
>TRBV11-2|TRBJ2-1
CASSLGTGTGRYNEQFF
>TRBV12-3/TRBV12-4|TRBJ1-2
CASSTGNYGYTF
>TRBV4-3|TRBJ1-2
CASSYEQGSNYGYTF
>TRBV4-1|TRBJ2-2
CASSLAPTGELFF
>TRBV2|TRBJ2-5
CASSVPPTETQYF
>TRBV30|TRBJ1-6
CAWSSTGGKSPLHF
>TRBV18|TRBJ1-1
CASSPKTQNTEAFF
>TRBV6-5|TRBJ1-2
CASHRDRGNYGYTF
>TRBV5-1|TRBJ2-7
CASSLVVSPYEQYF
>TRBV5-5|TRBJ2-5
CASSTSGGRQETQYF
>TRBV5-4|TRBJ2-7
CASREGLLYEQYF
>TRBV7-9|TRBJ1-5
CASSLSGASNQPQHF
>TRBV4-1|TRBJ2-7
CASSVKTESYEQYF
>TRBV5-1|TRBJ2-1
CASSPQGDRNNEQFF
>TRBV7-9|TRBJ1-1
CASSLGTVGTEAFF
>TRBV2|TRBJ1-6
CASNLQGASNSPLHF
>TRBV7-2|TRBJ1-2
CASSSLGSGYTF
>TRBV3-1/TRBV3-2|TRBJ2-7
CASSQVGGRSYEQYF
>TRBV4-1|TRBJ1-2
CASSQVRGGGANYGYTF
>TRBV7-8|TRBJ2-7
CASSLGGDGSYEQYF
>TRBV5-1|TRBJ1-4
CASSLEPSILPSGEKLFF
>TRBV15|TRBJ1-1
CATSRGTRLNTEAFF
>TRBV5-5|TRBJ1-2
CASNNINGYTF
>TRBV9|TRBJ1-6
CASRGGIDNSPLHF
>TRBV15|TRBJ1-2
CATSSRHGGIYGYTF
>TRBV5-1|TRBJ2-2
CASSLERANTGELFF
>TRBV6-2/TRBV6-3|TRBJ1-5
CASSPDGQDNQPQHF
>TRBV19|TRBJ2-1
CASSIAGSYEQFF